This TCR beta chain comes out of a study of human T cells and chemical hapten exposure. Trimming removed 3 bases at V and 2 bases at J, with 10 bases between. The CDR3 is 13 amino acids. Per germline, CDR1 DFQATT and CDR2 SNEGSKA (reference sequence). Sample time point: pre-sensitization, week 0. Described treatment: therapeutic diphenylcyclopropenone sensitization with weekly scalp DPC. TCRdb ran MiXCR on the RACE reads and lists one entry per CDR3 protein. The data contain about 80,000 distinct CDR3 sequences, approximately 15% of them singletons. The sample consisted of whole blood, taken in connection with sensitization to the hapten diphenylcyclopropenone (DPC). The sequence derives from a woman aged 50 to 65 with alopecia areata. Some clones in this sample may be carry-over from other donors' samples. The rearrangement uses TRBV20-1 and TRBJ1-1, with TRBD1 as a possible D gene (5 bases). The CDR3 bases are TGCAGTGCTAGGAGCCAGGGAAACACTGAAGCTTTCTTT. Translated: CSARSQGNTEAFF.